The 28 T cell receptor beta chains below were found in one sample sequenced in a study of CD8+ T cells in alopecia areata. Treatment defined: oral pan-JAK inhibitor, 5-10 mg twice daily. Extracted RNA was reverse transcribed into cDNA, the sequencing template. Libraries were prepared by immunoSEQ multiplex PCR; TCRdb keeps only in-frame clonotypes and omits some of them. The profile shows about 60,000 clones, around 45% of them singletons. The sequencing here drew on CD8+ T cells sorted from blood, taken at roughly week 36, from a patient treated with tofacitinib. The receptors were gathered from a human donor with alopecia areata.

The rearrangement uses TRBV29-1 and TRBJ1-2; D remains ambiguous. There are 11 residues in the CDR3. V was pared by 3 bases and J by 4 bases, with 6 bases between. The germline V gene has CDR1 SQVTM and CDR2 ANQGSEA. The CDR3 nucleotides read TGCAGCGTTGACGACCGCTATGGCTACACCTTC. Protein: CSVDDRYGYTF. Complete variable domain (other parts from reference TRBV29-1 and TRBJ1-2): SAVISQKPSRDICQRGTSLTIQCQVDSQVTMMFWYRQQPGQSLTLIATANQGSEATYESGFVIDKFPISRPNLTFSTLTVSNMSPEDSSIYLCSVDDRYGYTFGSGTRLTVV.

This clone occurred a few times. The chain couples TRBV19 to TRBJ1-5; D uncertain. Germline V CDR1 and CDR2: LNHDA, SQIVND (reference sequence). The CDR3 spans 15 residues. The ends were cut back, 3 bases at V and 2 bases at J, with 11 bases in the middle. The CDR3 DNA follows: TGTGCCAGTAGTATGATCCTAGGAGGCAATCAGCCCCAGCATTTT. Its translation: CASSMILGGNQPQHF. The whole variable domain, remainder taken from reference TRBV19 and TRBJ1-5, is DGGITQSPKYLFRKEGQNVTLSCEQNLNHDAMYWYRQDPGQGLRLIYYSQIVNDFQKGDIAEGYSVSREKKESFPLTVTSAQKNPTAFYLCASSMILGGNQPQHFGDGTRLSIL.

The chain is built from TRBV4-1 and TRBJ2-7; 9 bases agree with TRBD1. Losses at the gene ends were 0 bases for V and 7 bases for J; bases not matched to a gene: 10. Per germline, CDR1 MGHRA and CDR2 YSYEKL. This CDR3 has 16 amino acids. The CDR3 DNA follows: TGCGCCAGCAGCCAAGATCACCGGGACAGGGACCCAGAGCAGTACTTC. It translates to CASSQDHRDRDPEQYF.

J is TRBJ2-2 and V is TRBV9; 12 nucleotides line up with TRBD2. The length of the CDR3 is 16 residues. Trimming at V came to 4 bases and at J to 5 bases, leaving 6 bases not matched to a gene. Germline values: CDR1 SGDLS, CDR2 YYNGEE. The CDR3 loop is CASSLGLAGRTGELFF. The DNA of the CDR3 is TGTGCCAGCAGCCTTGGACTAGCGGGACGTACCGGGGAGCTGTTTTTT.

The CDR3 DNA reads as TGTGCCAGCAGTAAGGCAGGCTATGGCTACACCTTC. It yields the protein CASSKAGYGYTF. The rearrangement uses TRBV27 and TRBJ1-2; D is unclear. Deletions cut 5 bases from V and 4 bases from J, with 8 bases between. The germline gives CDR1 MNHEY, CDR2 SMNVEV (reference sequence). CDR3 size: 12 residues.

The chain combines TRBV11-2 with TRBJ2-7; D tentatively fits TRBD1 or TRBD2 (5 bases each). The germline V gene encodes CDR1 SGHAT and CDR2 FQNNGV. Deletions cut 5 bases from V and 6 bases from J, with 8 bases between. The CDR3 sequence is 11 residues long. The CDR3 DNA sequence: TGTGCCAGCAGCCGAGGGGCCGAGCAGTACTTC. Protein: CASSRGAEQYF.

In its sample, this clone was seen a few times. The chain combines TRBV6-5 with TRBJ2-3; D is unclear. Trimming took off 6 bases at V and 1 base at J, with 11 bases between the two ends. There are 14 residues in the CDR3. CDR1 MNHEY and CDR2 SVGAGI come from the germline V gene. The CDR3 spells CASSGVRGTDTQYF. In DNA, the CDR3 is TGTGCCAGCAGCGGAGTACGTGGCACAGATACGCAGTATTTT.

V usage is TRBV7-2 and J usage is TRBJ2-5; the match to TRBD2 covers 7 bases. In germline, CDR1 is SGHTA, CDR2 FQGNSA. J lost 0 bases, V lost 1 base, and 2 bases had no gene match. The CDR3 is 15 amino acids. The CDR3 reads CASSLGEGYQETQYF. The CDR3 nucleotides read TGTGCCAGCAGCTTAGGGGAGGGGTACCAAGAGACCCAGTACTTC.

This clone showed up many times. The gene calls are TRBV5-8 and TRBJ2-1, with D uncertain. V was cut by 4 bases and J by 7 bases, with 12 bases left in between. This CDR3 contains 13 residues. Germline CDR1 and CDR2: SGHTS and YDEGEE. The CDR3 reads CASSTGRWNEQFF. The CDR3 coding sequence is TGTGCCAGCAGCACTGGACGTTGGAATGAGCAGTTCTTC.

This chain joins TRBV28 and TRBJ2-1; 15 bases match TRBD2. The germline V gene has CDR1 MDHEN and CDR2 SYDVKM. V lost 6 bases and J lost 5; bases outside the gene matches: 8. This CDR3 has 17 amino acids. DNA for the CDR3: TGTGCCAGCAGGCCTAGGACTAGCGGGAGGGCCGACAATGAGCAGTTCTTC. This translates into CASRPRTSGRADNEQFF.

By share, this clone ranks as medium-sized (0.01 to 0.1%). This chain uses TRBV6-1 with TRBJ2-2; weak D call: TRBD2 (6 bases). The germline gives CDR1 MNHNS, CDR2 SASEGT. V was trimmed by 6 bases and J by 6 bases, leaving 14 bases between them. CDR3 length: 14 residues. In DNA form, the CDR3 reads TGTGCCAGCAGGCACGCGCGGGAATCCGGGGAGCTGTTTTTT. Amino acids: CASRHARESGELFF.

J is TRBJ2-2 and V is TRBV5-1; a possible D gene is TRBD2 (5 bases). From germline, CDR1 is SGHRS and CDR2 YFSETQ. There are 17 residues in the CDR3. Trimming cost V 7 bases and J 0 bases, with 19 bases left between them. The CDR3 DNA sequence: TGCGCCAGCGCCCCTTGGAGGAACCAGCCGAACACCGGGGAGCTGTTTTTT. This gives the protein CASAPWRNQPNTGELFF.

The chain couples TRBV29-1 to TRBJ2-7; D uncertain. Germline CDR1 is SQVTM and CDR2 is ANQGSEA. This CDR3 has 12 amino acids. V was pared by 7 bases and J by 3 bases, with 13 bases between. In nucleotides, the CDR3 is TGCAGCGCCGAGACGTGGGACTACGAGCAGTACTTC. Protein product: CSAETWDYEQYF.

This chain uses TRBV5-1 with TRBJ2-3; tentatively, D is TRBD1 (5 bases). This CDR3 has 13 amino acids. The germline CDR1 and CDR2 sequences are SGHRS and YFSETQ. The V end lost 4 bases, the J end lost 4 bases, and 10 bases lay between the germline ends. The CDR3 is CASSRVGADTQYF. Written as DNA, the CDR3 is TGCGCCAGCAGCAGGGTAGGGGCAGATACGCAGTATTTT.

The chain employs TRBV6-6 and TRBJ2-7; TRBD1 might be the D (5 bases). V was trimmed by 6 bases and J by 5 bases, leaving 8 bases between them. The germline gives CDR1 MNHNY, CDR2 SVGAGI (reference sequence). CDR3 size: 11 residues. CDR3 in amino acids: CASSLGDEQYF. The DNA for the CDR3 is TGTGCCAGCAGCCTAGGGGACGAGCAGTACTTC.

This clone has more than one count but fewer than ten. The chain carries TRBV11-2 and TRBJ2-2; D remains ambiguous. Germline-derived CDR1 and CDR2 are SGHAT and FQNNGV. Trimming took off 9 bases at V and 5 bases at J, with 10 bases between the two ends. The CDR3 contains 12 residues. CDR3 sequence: CASLYETGELFF. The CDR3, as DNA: TGTGCCAGTCTGTATGAGACCGGGGAGCTGTTTTTT.

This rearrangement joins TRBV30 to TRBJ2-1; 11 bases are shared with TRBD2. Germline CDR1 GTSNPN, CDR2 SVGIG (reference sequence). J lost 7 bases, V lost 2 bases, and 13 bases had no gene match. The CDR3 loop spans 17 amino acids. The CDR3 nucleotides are TGTGCCTGGAGTCGAGACCGCCGATGGACTAGCGGGAATGAGCAGTTCTTC. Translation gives CAWSRDRRWTSGNEQFF.

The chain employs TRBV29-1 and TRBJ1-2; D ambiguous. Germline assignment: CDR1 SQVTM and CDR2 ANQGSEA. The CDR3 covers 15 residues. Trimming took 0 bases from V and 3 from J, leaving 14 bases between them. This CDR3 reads CSVEDLSLGDYGYTF. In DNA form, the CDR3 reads TGCAGCGTTGAAGATCTGTCCTTGGGAGACTATGGCTACACCTTC.

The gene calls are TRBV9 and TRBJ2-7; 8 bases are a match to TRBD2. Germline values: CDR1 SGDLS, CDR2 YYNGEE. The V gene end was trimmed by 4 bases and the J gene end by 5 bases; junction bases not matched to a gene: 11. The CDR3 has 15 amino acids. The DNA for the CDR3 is TGTGCCAGCAGCTCCGGGGGGCGGGAGGCGGACGAGCAGTACTTC. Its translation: CASSSGGREADEQYF.

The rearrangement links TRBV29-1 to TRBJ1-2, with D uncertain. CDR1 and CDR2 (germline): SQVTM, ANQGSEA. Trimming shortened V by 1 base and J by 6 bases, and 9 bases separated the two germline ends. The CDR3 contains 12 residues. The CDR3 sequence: CSVEGTSHGYTF. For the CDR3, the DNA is TGCAGCGTTGAAGGGACCTCCCATGGCTACACCTTC.

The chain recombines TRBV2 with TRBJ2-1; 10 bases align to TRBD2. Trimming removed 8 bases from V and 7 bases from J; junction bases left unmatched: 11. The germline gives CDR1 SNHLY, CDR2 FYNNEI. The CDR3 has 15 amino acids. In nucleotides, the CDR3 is TGTGCCAGCGGTAGGCTAGCGGGAGTCTGGAATGAGCAGTTCTTC. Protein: CASGRLAGVWNEQFF. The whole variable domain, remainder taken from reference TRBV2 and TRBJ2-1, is EPEVTQTPSHQVTQMGQEVILRCVPISNHLYFYWYRQILGQKVEFLVSFYNNEISEKSEIFDDQFSVERPDGSNFTLKIRSTKLEDSAMYFCASGRLAGVWNEQFFGPGTRLTVL.

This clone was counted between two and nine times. As DNA, the CDR3 is TGCAGCGTCCGGGGAGGGACCTACAATGAGCAGTTCTTC. It codes for CSVRGGTYNEQFF. The J gene is TRBJ2-1, the V gene TRBV29-1, with 7 bases matching TRBD2. V dropped 6 bases and J dropped 2; count of bases not matched to a gene: 4. Germline CDR1 SQVTM, CDR2 ANQGSEA. The CDR3 loop spans 13 amino acids.

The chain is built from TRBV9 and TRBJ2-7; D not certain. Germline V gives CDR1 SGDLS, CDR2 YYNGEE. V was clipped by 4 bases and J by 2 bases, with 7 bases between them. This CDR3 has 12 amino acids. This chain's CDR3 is CASSPGTYEQYF. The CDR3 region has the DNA TGTGCCAGCAGCCCCGGCACCTACGAGCAGTACTTC.

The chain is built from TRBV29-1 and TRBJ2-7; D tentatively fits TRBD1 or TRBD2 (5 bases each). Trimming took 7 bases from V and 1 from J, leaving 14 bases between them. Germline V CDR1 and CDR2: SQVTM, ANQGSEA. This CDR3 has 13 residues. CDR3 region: CSGTGTESYEQYF. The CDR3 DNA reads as TGCAGCGGTACCGGGACCGAGTCCTACGAGCAGTACTTC.

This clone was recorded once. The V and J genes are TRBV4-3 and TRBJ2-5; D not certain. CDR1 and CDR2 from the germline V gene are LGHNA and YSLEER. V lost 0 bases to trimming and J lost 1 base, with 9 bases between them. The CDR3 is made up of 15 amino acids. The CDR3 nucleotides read TGCGCCAGCAGCCAAGATGTTGTTATCCAAGAGACCCAGTACTTC. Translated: CASSQDVVIQETQYF.

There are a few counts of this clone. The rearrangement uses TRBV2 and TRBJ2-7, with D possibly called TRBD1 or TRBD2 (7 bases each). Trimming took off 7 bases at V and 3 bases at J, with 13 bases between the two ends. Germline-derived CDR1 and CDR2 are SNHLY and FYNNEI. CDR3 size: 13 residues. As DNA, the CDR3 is TGTGCCAGCACAGCGGGACAGAGCTACGAGCAGTACTTC. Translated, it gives CASTAGQSYEQYF.

In DNA form, the CDR3 reads TGCAGCGTTGAAAACCGGGACTCGGACTCCTACGAGCAGTACTTC. It specifies CSVENRDSDSYEQYF. The V gene is TRBV29-1, the J gene TRBJ2-5; D possibly corresponds to TRBD2 (6 bases). The better agreement between TRBJ2-7 and the DNA end casts doubt on the J call. Germline CDR1 and CDR2: SQVTM and ANQGSEA. There are 15 residues in the CDR3.

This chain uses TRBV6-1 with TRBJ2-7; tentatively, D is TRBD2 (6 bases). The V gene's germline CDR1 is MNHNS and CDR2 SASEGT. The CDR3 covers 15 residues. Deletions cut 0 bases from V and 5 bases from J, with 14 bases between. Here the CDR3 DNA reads TGTGCCAGCAGTGAAGCGACCGGGAGACGCAACGAGCAGTACTTC. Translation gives CASSEATGRRNEQYF.